The subject of this entry is one T cell receptor (beta chain). The clone's antigen remains unknown. Per-base quality was not reported, and no clone a single base away is much larger than it. The collaborating institutions used their own protocols to collect whole blood in K2EDTA tubes. For TCRbeta analysis, collaborator samples were shipped as frozen whole blood, as isolated PBMCs, or as DNA extracted from either sample type. This entry belongs to a study of blood T cell repertoires in COVID-19 (dated by TCRdb to the early 2020s). With respect to the entire study: Collaborator samples came from the United States, Italy and Spain and covered acute and convalescent phases of COVID-19. The material from the prospective study consisted of cDNA or gDNA derived from T cells, B-cell-depleted T cells, or PBMCs. Deeply sampled blood TCRbeta repertoires from subjects exposed to, actively infected with, or recovered from COVID-19 were included in the dataset. The repertoires were made available in a free public database intended to serve as a resource for research on the immune response to SARS-CoV-2. The samples were drawn from the first 160 participants of the ongoing ImmuneRACE study and from over 950 subjects provided by 6 global collaborators. Nearly every sample came with metadata listing a de-identified subject ID, COVID-19 status, age in years and sex. HLA class I and class II types, where available, came from metadata supplied by the sample provider rather than from assay-based typing. Findings and caveats that apply to the study as a whole: How much clinical and demographic metadata was included differed by source and by participant, and the metadata was provided uncurated.

The CDR3 measures 17 amino acids from cysteine to phenylalanine. Just the 51-base CDR3 DNA is kept, in frame starting at base 1. The germline V end is reduced by 0 bases and the J end by 4 bases; junction bases left unmatched: 10. CDR1 and CDR2, looked up from the germline V gene, are SGHTA and FQGTGA. The immunoSEQ Assay, a bias-controlled multiplex PCR, was used to amplify TCRbeta CDR3 regions from genomic DNA. Per the authors' processing: Nucleated cell counts per sample were estimated from amplification of reference gene primers within the assay. To quantify the absolute abundance of each unique TCRbeta CDR3 rearrangement, sequence reads were collapsed and filtered. Productive Simpson clonality was computed per sample as the square root of Simpson's diversity index over productive rearrangements. TCRdb took this table from immuneACCESS and kept in-frame rearrangements with V and J called. Such tables lack part of the clones; where checked against another copy, unresolved V genes explain under half of the gap, and the rest is unexplained. Clone size and the V and J calls come from that table; the DNA yielded D and trimming. This sample lists hundreds of thousands of clones; about 88% were detected once. The ten top clones hold around an eighth of the sample.

The sequenced material came from peripheral blood. The chain is encoded by TRBV7-3 joined to TRBJ1-2; the junction holds 8 bases that match TRBD1. The source is a woman aged 55-69 years with acute or convalescent COVID-19. The CDR3 region: CASSLTGTGLGLYGYTF. The DNA sequence is as follows: TGTGCCAGCAGCTTAACGGGGACAGGTTTAGGACTCTATGGCTACACCTTC. The entire variable domain, with the stretches around the CDR3 drawn from the reference TRBV7-3 and TRBJ1-2 proteins, is GAGVSQTPSNKVTEKGKYVELRCDPISGHTALYWYRQSLGQGPEFLIYFQGTGAADDSGLPNDRFFAVRPEGSVSTLKIQRTERGDSAVYLCASSLTGTGLGLYGYTFGSGTRLTVV.